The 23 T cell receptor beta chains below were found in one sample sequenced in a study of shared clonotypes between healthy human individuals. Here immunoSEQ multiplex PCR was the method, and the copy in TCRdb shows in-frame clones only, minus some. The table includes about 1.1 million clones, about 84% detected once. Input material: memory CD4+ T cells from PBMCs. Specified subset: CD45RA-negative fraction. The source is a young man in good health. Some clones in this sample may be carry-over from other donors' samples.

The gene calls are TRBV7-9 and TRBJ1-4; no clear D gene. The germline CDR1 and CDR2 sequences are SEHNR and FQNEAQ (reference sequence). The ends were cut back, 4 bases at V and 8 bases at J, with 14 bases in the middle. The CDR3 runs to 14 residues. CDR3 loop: CASSSVPAPEKLFF. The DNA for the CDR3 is TGTGCCAGCAGCTCCGTGCCAGCTCCGGAAAAACTGTTTTTT.

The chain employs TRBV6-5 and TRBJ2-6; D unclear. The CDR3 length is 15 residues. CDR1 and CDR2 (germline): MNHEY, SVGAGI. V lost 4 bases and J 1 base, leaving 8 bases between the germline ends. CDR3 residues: CASSFSRSGANVLTF. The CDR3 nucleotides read TGTGCCAGCAGTTTTAGCCGATCTGGGGCCAACGTCCTGACTTTC.

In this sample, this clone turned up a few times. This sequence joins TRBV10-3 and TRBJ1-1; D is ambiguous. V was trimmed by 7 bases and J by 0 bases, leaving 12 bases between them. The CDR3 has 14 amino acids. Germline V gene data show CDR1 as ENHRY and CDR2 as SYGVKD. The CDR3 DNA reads TGTGCCATCAAAGTTGGCGGAATGAACACTGAAGCTTTCTTT. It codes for CAIKVGGMNTEAFF.

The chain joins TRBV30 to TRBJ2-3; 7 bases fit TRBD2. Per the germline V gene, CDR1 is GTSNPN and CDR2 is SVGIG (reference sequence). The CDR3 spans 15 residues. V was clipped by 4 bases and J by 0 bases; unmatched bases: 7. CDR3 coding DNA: TGTGCCTGGACTCAGCGGGATCTTAGCACAGATACGCAGTATTTT. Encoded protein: CAWTQRDLSTDTQYF. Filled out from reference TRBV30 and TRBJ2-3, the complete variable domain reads SQTIHQWPATLVQPVGSPLSLECTVEGTSNPNLYWYRQAAGRGLQLLFYSVGIGQISSEVPQNLSASRPQDRQFILSSKKLLLSDSGFYLCAWTQRDLSTDTQYFGPGTRLTVL.

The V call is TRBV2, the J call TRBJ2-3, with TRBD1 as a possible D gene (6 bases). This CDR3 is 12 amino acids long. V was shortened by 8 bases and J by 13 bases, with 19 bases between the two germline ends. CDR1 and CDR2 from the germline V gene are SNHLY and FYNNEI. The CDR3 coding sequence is TGTGCCAGCGGAAGACAGGATCAACATGAGTATTTT. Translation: CASGRQDQHEYF.

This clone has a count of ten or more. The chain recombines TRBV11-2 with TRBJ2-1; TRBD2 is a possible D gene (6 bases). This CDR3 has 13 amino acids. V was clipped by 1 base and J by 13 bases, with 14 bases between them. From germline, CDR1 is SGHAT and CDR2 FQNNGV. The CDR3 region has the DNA TGTGCCAGCAGCTTAGGTCGGGAGCTCGAACAGTTCTTC. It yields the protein CASSLGRELEQFF.

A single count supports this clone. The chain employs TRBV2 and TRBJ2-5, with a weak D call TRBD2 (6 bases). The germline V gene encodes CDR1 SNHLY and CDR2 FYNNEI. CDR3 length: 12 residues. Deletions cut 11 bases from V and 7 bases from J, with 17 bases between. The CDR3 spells CAGGLGGGTQYF. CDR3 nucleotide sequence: TGTGCCGGTGGACTGGGAGGTGGGACCCAGTACTTC.

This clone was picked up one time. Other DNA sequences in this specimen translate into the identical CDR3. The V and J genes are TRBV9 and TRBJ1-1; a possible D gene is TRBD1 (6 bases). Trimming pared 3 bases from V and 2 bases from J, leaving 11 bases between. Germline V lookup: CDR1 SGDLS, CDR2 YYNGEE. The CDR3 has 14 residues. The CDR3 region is CASSARTANTEAFF. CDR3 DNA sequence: TGTGCCAGCAGCGCCCGGACAGCCAACACTGAAGCTTTCTTT. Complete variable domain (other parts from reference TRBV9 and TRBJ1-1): DSGVTQTPKHLITATGQRVTLRCSPRSGDLSVYWYQQSLDQGLQFLIQYYNGEERAKGNILERFSAQQFPDLHSELNLSSLELGDSALYFCASSARTANTEAFFGQGTRLTVV.

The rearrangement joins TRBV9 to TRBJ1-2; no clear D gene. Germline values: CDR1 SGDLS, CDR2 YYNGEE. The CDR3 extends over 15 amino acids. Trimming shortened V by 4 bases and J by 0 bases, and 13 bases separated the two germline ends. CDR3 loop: CASSPRGEANYGYTF. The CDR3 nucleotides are TGTGCCAGCAGCCCCCGTGGCGAAGCTAACTATGGCTACACCTTC.

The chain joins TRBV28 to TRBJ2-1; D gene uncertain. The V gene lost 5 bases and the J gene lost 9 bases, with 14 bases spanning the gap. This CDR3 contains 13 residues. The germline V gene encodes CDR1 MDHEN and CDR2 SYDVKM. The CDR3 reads CASSMPSRPEQFF. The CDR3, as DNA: TGTGCCAGCAGTATGCCGTCGCGGCCTGAGCAGTTCTTC.

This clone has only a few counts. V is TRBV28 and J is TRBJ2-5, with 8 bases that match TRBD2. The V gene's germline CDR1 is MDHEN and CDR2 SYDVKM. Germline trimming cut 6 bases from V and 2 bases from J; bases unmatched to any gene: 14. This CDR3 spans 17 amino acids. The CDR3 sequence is CASSPGPTSAKQETQYF. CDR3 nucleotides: TGTGCCAGCAGCCCTGGACCGACTAGCGCAAAACAAGAGACCCAGTACTTC. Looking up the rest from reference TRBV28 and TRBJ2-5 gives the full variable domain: DVKVTQSSRYLVKRTGEKVFLECVQDMDHENMFWYRQDPGLGLRLIYFSYDVKMKEKGDIPEGYSVSREKKERFSLILESASTNQTSMYLCASSPGPTSAKQETQYFGPGTRLLVL.

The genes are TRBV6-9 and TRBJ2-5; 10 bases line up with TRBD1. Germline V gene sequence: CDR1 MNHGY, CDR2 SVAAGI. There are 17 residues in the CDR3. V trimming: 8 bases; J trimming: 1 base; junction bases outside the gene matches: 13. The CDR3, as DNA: TGTGCCAGCGGGGGGCCGGCGGGACAGGGGCTCCAAGAGACCCAGTACTTC. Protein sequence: CASGGPAGQGLQETQYF.

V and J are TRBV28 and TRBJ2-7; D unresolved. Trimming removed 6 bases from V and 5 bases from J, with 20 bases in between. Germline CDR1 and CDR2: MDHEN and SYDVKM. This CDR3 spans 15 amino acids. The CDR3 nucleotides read TGTGCCAGCAGCTCCCCTTCGGTCCCGGCCGACGAGCAGTACTTC. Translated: CASSSPSVPADEQYF.

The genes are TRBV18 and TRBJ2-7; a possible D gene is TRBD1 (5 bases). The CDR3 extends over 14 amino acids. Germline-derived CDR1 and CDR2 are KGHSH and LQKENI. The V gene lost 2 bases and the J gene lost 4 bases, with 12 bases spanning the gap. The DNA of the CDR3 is TGTGCCAGCTCACCAGCCAGGGATGAGTACGAGCAGTACTTC. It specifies CASSPARDEYEQYF. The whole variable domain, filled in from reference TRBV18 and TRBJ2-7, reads NAGVMQNPRHLVRRRGQEARLRCSPMKGHSHVYWYRQLPEEGLKFMVYLQKENIIDESGMPKERFSAEFPKEGPSILRIQQVVRGDSAAYFCASSPARDEYEQYFGPGTRLTVT.

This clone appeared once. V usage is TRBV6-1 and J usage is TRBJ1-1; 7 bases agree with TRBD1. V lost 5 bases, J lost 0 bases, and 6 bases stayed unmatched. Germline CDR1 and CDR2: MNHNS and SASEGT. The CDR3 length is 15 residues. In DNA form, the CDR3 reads TGTGCCAGCAGTCCGACAGGGAGCATGAACACTGAAGCTTTCTTT. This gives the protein CASSPTGSMNTEAFF.

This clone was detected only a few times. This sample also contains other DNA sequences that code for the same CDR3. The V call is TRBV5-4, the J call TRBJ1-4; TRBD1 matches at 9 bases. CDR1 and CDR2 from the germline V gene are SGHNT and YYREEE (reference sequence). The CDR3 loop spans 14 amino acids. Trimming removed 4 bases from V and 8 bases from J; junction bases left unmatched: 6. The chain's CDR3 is CASSRGTGNEKLFF. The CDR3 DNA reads TGTGCCAGCAGCCGGGGGACAGGGAACGAAAAACTGTTTTTT. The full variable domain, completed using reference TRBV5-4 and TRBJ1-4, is ETGVTQSPTHLIKTRGQQVTLRCSSQSGHNTVSWYQQALGQGPQFIFQYYREEENGRGNFPPRFSGLQFPNYSSELNVNALELDDSALYLCASSRGTGNEKLFFGSGTQLSVL.

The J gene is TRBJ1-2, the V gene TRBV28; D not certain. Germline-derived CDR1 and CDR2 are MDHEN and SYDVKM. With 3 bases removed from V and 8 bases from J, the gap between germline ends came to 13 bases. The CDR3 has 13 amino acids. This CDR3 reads CASSFSRAGGYTF. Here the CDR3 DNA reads TGTGCCAGCAGTTTTTCCCGGGCTGGCGGCTACACCTTC.

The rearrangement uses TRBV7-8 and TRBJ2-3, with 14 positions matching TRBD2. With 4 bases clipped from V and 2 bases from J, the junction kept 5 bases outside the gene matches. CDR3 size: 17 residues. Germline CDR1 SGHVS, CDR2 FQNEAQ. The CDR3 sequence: CASSSGTSGRFTDTQYF. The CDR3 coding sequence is TGTGCCAGCAGCTCCGGGACTAGCGGGAGATTCACAGATACGCAGTATTTT.

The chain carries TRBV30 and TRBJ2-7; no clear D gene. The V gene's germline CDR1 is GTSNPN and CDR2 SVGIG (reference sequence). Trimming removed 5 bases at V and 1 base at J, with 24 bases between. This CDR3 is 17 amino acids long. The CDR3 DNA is TGTGCCTGGGCCAACGGCCGTATATCCGGGTATTCCTACGAGCAGTACTTC. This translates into CAWANGRISGYSYEQYF.

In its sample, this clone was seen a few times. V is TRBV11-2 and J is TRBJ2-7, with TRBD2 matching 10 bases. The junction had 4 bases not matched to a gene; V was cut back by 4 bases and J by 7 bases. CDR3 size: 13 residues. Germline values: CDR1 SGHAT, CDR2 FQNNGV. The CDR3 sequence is CASSWGLAREQYF. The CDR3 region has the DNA TGTGCCAGCAGCTGGGGACTAGCGAGGGAGCAGTACTTC.

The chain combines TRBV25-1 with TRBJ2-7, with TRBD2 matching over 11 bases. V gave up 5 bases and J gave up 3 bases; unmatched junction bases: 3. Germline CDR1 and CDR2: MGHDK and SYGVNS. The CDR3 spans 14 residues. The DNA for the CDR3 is TGTGCCAGCAGTCTAGCGGGGGGAAGCTACGAGCAGTACTTC. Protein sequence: CASSLAGGSYEQYF.

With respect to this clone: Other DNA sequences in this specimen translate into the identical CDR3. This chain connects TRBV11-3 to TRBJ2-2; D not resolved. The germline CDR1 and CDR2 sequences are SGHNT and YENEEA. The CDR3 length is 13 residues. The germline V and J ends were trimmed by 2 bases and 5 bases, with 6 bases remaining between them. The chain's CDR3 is CASSLLGTGELFF. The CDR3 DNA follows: TGTGCCAGCAGCTTACTCGGTACCGGGGAGCTGTTTTTT.

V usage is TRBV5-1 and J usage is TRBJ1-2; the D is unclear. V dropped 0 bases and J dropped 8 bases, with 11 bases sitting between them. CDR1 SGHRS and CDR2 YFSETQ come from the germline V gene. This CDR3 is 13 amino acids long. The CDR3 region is CASSLDLLDGYTF. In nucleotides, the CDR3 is TGCGCCAGCAGCTTGGACCTCCTTGACGGCTACACCTTC.